The TCR beta chain described here comes from a study of T cells in Graves' hyperthyroidism and ophthalmopathy. The study's findings and limits: Most thyroid clonotypes expanded above 0.001 were also detected in blood. The model forecast ophthalmopathy, anticipating it by a median about six months before onset.

The investigators amplified TCR beta CDR3 regions from RNA transcripts. TCR CDR3 underwent first-round RT-PCR with the HTBI primer set. A single record per CDR3 protein comes from TCRdb applying MiXCR to the multiplex PCR reads. The repertoire has about 96,000 distinct CDR3 sequences, around 50% of them found once; the top ten carry 25% to 30%. This clonotype appeared a single time. Its specificity is unknown. Germline V gives CDR1 SEHNR, CDR2 FQNEAQ (reference sequence). This CDR3 comprises 18 residues. Trimming took 5 bases from V and 3 from J; bases not matched to a gene: 14. PBMCs were derived from around 10 ml fresh peripheral blood.

The sequencing sample was made of blood. The sequence was obtained from a woman between 40 and 50 years old with Graves' hyperthyroidism. The chain employs TRBV7-9 and TRBJ2-5; 11 nucleotides line up with TRBD2. CDR3 loop: CASSRTGLAERMKETQYF. The CDR3 DNA is TGTGCCAGCAGCAGAACGGGACTAGCGGAGCGAATGAAAGAGACCCAGTACTTC.